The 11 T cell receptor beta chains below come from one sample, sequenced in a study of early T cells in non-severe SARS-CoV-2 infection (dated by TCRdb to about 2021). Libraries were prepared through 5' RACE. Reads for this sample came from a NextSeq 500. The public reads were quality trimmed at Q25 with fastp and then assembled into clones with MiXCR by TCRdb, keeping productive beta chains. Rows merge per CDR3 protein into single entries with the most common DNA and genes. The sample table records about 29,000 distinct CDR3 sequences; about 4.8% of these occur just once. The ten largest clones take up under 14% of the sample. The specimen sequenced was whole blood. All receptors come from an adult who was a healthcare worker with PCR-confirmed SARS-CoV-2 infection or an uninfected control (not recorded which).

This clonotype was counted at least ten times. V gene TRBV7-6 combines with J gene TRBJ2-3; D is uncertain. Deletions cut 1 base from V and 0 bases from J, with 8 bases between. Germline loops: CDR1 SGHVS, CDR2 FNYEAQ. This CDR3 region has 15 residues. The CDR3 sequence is CASSLGGRSTDTQYF. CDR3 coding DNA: TGTGCCAGCAGCTTAGGTGGCCGAAGCACAGATACGCAGTATTTT.

Written as DNA, the CDR3 is TGCAGTGCCCCGAGCCTGGCGGGCGCGGCTAACGAGCAGTACTTC. Protein product: CSAPSLAGAANEQYF. The V call is TRBV20-1, the J call TRBJ2-7; tentatively, D is TRBD2 (5 bases). Germline V gene data show CDR1 as DFQATT and CDR2 as SNEGSKA (reference sequence). The length of the CDR3 is 15 residues. V dropped 6 bases and J dropped 5 bases, with 23 bases sitting between them.

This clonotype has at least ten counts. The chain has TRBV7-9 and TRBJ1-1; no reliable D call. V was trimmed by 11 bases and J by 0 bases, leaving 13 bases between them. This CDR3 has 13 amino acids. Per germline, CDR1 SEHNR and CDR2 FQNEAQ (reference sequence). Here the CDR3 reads CAVEAHVNTEAFF. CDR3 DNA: TGTGCCGTTGAGGCGCACGTGAACACTGAAGCTTTCTTT.

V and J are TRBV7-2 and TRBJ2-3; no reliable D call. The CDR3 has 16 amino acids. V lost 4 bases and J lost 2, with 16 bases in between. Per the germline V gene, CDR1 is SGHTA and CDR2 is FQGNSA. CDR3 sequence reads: CASSSSLALYTDTQYF. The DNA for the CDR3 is TGTGCCAGCAGCTCGTCTTTGGCACTCTACACAGATACGCAGTATTTT. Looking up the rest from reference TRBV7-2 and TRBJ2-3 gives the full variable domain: GAGVSQSPSNKVTEKGKDVELRCDPISGHTALYWYRQSLGQGLEFLIYFQGNSAPDKSGLPSDRFSAERTGGSVSTLTIQRTQQEDSAVYLCASSSSLALYTDTQYFGPGTRLTVL.

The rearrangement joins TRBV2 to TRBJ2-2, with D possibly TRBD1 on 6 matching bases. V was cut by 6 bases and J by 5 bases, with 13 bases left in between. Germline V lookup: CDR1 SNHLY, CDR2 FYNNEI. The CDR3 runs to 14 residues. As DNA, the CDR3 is TGTGCCAGCAGGGACAGCAGCTATACCGGGGAGCTGTTTTTT. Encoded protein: CASRDSSYTGELFF.

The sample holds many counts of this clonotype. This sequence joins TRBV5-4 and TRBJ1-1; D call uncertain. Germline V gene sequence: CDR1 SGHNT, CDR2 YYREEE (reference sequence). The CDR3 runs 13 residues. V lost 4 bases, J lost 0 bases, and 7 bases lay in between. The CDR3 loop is CASSEAVNTEAFF. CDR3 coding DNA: TGTGCCAGCAGCGAAGCAGTGAACACTGAAGCTTTCTTT.

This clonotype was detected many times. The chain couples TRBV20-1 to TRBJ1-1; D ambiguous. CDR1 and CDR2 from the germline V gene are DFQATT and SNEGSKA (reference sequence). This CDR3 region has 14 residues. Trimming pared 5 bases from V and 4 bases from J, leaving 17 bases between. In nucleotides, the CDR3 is TGCAGTGCTGGCCCGGGGTTTAGGGTCACTGAAGCTTTCTTT. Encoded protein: CSAGPGFRVTEAFF.

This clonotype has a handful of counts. This CDR3 reads CSVGRKNTEAFF. CDR3 DNA: TGCAGCGTTGGGCGAAAGAACACTGAAGCTTTCTTT. The rearrangement uses TRBV29-1 and TRBJ1-1; D is ambiguous. The CDR3 is 12 residues long. V was trimmed by 4 bases and J by 1 base, leaving 7 bases between them. Germline CDR1 reads SQVTM; CDR2 reads ANQGSEA.

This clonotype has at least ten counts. The CDR3 DNA is TGCGCCAGCAGCCCCGGACAGGCACAAGAGACCCAGTACTTC. Translated: CASSPGQAQETQYF. The chain employs TRBV5-1 and TRBJ2-5, with 7 nucleotides matching TRBD1. The CDR3 totals 14 residues. Germline assignment: CDR1 SGHRS and CDR2 YFSETQ. The trim removed 4 bases at V and 2 bases at J, leaving 5 bases unmatched.

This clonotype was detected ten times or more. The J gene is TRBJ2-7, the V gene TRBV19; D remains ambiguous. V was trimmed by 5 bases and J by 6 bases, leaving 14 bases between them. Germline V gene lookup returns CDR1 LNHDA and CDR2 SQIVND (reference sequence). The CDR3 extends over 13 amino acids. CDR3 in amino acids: CASSPIPPVEQYF. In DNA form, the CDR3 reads TGTGCCAGTAGTCCGATCCCTCCGGTCGAGCAGTACTTC. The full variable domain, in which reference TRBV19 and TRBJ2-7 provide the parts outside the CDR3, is DGGITQSPKYLFRKEGQNVTLSCEQNLNHDAMYWYRQDPGQGLRLIYYSQIVNDFQKGDIAEGYSVSREKKESFPLTVTSAQKNPTAFYLCASSPIPPVEQYFGPGTRLTVT.

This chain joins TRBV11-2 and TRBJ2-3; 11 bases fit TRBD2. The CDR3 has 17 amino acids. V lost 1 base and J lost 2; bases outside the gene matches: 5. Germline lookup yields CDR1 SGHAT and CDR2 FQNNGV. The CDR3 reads CASSLGGTSGITDTQYF. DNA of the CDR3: TGTGCCAGCAGCTTAGGCGGGACTAGCGGAATCACAGATACGCAGTATTTT.